This TCR beta chain was captured in a study of blood T cell repertoires in COVID-19. Study at large: Samples came from the United States, Italy and Spain, spanning acute and convalescent COVID-19. Sources were T cells, B-cell-depleted T cells, or PBMCs; the material itself was cDNA or gDNA.

Trimming left V 6 bases short and J 3 bases short, with 26 bases between. This CDR3 is built from 18 residues. Germline loops: CDR1 SEHNR, CDR2 FQNEAQ (reference sequence). How the authors handled the data: Nucleated cell number was recorded as an estimate derived from reference gene primer amplification. Generated by immunoSEQ multiplex PCR, the TCRdb table keeps only in-frame clones and is missing some. That table furnishes V, J and clone size, whereas the DNA furnished D and trimming. The sample carries 100,000 or so clones, about 90% recorded once. This sequence joins TRBV7-9 and TRBJ1-1, with unresolved D. The source of this sequence is a man aged 50-59 years with active COVID-19. The sequencing sample was made of peripheral blood. CDR3 nucleotides: TGTGCCAGCAGGCTCCGCCCCGGGCCTTACGGGAAGGACACTGAAGCTTTCTTT. Translation gives CASRLRPGPYGKDTEAFF.